This TCR beta chain appears in the sequencing data of a study of T cell changes during pregnancy in multiple sclerosis. Only in-frame clones appear in the TCRdb table, and some are missing; sequencing was by immunoSEQ multiplex PCR. This sample has about 73,000 clones, with 75% to 90% found just once. The length of the CDR3 is 15 residues. Losses at the gene ends were 2 bases for V and 4 bases for J; bases not matched to a gene: 3. CDR1 KGHSH and CDR2 LQKENI come from the germline V gene. The source was peripheral blood, collected after pregnancy. The receptor comes from a female donor in good health, enrolled as a control in a pregnancy study. The chain carries TRBV18 and TRBJ1-5, with 9 bases fitting TRBD1. In nucleotides, the CDR3 is TGTGCCAGCTCACCAGATGGACAGGGGAATCAGCCCCAGCATTTT. It translates to CASSPDGQGNQPQHF.